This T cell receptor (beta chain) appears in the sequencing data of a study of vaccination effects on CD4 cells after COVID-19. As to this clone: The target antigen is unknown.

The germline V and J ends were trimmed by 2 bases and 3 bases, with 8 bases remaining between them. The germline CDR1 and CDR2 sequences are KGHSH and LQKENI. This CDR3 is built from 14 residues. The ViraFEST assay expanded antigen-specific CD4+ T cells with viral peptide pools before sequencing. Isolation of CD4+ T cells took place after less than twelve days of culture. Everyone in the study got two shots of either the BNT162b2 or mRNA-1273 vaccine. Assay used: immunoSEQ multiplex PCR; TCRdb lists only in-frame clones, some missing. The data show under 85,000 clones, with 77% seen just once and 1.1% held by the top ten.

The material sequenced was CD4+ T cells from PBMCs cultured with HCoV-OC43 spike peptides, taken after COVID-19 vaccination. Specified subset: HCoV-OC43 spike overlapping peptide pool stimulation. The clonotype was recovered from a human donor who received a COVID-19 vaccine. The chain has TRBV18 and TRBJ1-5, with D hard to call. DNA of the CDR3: TGTGCCAGCTCACCAACAAGGGACAATCAGCCCCAGCATTTT. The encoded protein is CASSPTRDNQPQHF.